This T cell receptor (beta chain) was recovered during a study of cytomegalovirus exposure and HLA in healthy donors. Study-wide background: Out of about 180 million T cells, an earlier analysis found 117 million unique TCR beta sequences in total. Overall study results and limits: A later analysis linked some 17,000 TCR beta sequences to HLA alleles at 0.05 false discovery rate.

This clone turned up a few times. Its antigen is not identified. The PCR employed 60 Vbeta primers together with 13 Jbeta primers. Produced via immunoSEQ multiplex PCR; TCRdb's table is partial and in-frame only. The sample consists of about 190,000 clones, around 80% of them appearing once. CDR1 is SGHVS and CDR2 is FQNEAQ in the germline V gene. Trimming cost V 2 bases and J 4 bases; bases outside gene matches: 6. The CDR3 has 15 amino acids. This clonotype originated in a man between 35 and 55 years old in good health and CMV-seropositive. The chain links TRBV7-8 to TRBJ2-3; 7 bases are a match to TRBD1. The sample comprised PBMCs. The CDR3 nucleotides read TGTGCCAGCAGCTTATACAGGGGTGGGGCAGATACGCAGTATTTT. Translation: CASSLYRGGADTQYF.